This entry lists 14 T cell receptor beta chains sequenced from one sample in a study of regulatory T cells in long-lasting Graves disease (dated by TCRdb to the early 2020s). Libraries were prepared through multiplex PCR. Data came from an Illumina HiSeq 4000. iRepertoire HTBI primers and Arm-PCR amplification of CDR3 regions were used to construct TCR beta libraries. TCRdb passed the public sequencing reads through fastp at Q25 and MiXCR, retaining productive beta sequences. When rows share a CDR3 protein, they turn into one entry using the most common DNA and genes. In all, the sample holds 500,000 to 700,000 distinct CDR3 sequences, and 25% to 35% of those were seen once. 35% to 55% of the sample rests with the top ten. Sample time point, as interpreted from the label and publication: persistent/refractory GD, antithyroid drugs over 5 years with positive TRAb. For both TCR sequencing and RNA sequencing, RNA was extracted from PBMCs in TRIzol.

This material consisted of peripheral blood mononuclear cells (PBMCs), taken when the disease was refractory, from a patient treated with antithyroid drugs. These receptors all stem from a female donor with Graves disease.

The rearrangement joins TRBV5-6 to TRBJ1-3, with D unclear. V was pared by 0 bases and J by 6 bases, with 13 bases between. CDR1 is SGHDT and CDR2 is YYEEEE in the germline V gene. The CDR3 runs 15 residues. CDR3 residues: CASSLGAGLTNTIYF. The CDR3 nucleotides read TGTGCCAGCAGCTTGGGGGCAGGACTTACAAACACCATATATTTT.

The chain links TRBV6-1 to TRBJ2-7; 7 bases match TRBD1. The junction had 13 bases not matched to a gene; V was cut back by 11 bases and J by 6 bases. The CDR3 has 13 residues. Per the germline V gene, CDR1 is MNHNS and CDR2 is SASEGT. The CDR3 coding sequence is TGTGCCGTAGGGACAGATGGAACCGCCGAGCAGTACTTC. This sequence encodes CAVGTDGTAEQYF.

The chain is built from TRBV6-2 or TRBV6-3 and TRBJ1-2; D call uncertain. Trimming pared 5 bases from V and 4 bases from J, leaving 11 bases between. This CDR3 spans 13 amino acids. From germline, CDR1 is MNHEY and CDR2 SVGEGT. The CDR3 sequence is CASSELRRYGYTF. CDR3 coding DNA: TGTGCCAGCAGTGAACTCCGGCGCTATGGCTACACCTTC.

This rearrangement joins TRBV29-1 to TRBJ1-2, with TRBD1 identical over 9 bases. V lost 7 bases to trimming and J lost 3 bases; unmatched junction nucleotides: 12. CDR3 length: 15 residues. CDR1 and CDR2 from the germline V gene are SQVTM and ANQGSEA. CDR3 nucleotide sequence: TGCAGCGCCCATTCGGGACAGGGACGGGACTATGGCTACACCTTC. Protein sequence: CSAHSGQGRDYGYTF.

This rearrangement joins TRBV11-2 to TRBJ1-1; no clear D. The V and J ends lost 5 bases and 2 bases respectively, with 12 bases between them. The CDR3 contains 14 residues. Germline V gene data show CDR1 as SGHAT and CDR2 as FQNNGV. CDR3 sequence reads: CASSHGLGNTEAFF. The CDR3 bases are TGTGCCAGCAGCCACGGACTAGGAAACACTGAAGCTTTCTTT.

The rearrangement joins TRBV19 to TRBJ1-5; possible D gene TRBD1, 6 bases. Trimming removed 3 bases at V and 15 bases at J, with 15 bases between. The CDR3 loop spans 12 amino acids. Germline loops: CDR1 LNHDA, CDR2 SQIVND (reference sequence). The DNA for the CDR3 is TGTGCCAGTAGTATGTCGCAGGGGCACCCGCATTTT. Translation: CASSMSQGHPHF.

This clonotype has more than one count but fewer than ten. The DNA for the CDR3 is TGTGCCAGCAGCCCAAGTGGGACCCGGGGTGGCTACACCTTC. Residues: CASSPSGTRGGYTF. This chain links TRBV9 with TRBJ1-2; weak D call: TRBD1 (5 bases). Germline loops: CDR1 SGDLS, CDR2 YYNGEE. Trimming took 4 bases from V and 7 from J, leaving 17 bases between them. The CDR3 is 14 residues long.

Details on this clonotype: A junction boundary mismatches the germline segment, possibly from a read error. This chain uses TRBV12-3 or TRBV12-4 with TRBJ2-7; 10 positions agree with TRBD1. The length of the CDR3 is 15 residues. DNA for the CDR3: TGTGCCAGCAGCTTAGATCGGGACAGGGGCTACGAGCAGTACTTC. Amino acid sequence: CASSLDRDRGYEQYF.

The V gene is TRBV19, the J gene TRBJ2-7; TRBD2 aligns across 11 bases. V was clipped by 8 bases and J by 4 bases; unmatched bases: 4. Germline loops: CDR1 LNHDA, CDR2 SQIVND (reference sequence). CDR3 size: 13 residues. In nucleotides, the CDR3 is TGTGCCAGTTCGGGACTAGCGGCTTACGAGCAGTACTTC. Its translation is CASSGLAAYEQYF.

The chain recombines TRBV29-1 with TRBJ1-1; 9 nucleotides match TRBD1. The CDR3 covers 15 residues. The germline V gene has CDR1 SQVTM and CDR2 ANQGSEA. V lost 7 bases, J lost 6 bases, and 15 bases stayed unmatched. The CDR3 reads CSGGTGGARTSEAFF. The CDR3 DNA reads TGCAGCGGCGGAACAGGGGGCGCTAGGACTTCTGAAGCTTTCTTT.

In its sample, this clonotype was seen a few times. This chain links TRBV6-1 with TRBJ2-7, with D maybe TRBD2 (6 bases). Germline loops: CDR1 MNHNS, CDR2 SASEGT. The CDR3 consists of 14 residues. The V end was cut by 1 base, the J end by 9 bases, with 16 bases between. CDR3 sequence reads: CASSEVWKTRSQYF. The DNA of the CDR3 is TGTGCCAGCAGTGAAGTTTGGAAGACTAGATCGCAGTACTTC.

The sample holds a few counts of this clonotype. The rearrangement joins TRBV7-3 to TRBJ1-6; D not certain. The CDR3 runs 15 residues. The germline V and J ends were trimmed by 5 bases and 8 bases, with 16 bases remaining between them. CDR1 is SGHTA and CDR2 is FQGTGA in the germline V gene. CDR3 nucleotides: TGTGCCAGCAGCCATGACGGCAGGTGGGATTCACCCCTCCACTTT. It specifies CASSHDGRWDSPLHF.

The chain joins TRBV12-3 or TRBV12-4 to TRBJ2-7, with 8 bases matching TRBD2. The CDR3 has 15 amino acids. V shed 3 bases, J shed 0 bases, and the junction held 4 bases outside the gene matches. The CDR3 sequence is CASSFTSGVSYEQYF. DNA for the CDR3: TGTGCCAGCAGTTTCACTAGCGGAGTCTCCTACGAGCAGTACTTC.

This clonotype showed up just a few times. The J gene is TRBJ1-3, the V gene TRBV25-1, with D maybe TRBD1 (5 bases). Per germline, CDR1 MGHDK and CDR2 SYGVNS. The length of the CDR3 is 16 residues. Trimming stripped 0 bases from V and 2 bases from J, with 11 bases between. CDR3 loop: CASSEYQGYTGNTIYF. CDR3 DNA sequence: TGTGCCAGCAGTGAATATCAGGGATATACTGGAAACACCATATATTTT.